These T cell receptor beta chains were read from a single sample in a study of identical twins' blood T cells. TCRdb used MiXCR to reprocess the 5' RACE reads, holding one entry per CDR3 protein. Of around 380,000 distinct CDR3 sequences in the sample, over 25% were seen once. Sequencing input: PBMCs. These receptor sequences come from a woman aged 18 to 49 in good health. Each CDR3 is given with its conserved first and last residue. D genes are given only for firm matches. Only part of the rows carry a size: once, few, many, or a class if the clone is expanded.

TRBV11-2	TRBJ1-1	14	-	many	CASSLVWGNTEAFF	TGTGCCAGCAGCTTAGTCTGGGGGAACACTGAAGCTTTCTTT
TRBV6-4	TRBJ2-6	15	-	many	CASSDSLAGANVLTF	TGTGCCAGCAGTGACTCACTAGCTGGGGCCAACGTCCTGACTTTC
TRBV7-2	TRBJ2-5	16	-	few	CASSLGRVTVQETQYF	TGTGCCAGCAGCTTGGGGCGTGTTACAGTGCAAGAGACCCAGTACTTC
TRBV12-5	TRBJ1-1	18	TRBD1	-	CASGLVLVTGGWNTEAFF	TGTGCTAGTGGTTTGGTCCTCGTTACAGGGGGGTGGAACACTGAAGCTTTCTTT
TRBV2	TRBJ1-1	17	-	few	CASTFYGTPNSGTEAFF	TGTGCCAGCACCTTCTATGGGACTCCGAACTCGGGGACTGAAGCTTTCTTT
TRBV29-1	TRBJ2-2	12	-	-	CSARRITGELFF	TGCAGCGCTCGAAGGATCACCGGGGAGCTGTTTTTT
TRBV6-2/TRBV6-3	TRBJ1-2	14	-	-	CASSYSTVTYGYTF	TGTGCCAGCAGTTACTCGACGGTAACCTATGGCTACACCTTC
TRBV29-1	TRBJ2-7	13	-	-	CSVVQPKSYEQCF	TGCAGCGTTGTACAACCGAAAAGTTACGAGCAGTGCTTC
TRBV5-4	TRBJ2-5	14	-	many	CASSLSGVQETQYF	TGTGCCAGCAGCTTGAGTGGAGTACAAGAGACCCAGTACTTC
TRBV7-9	TRBJ2-7	15	TRBD1	few	CASSLADRGSYEQYF	TGTGCCAGCAGCTTAGCTGACAGGGGTTCCTACGAGCAGTACTTC
TRBV9	TRBJ2-2	12	-	-	CASSVLTGELFF	TGTGCCAGCAGCGTGTTGACCGGGGAGCTGTTTTTT
TRBV20-1	TRBJ1-1	12	-	-	CSASEGSHEAFF	TGCAGTGCTAGTGAAGGTAGTCATGAAGCTTTCTTT
TRBV27	TRBJ1-5	16	TRBD1	-	CASSTRQGGSNQPQHF	TGTGCCAGCAGTACTAGACAGGGGGGAAGCAATCAGCCCCAGCATTTT
TRBV5-1	TRBJ2-3	15	-	-	CASSLGHRNPDTQYF	TGCGCCAGCAGCTTGGGGCATAGGAATCCAGATACGCAGTATTTT
TRBV7-9	TRBJ2-1	13	-	-	CASSLSDSHEQSF	TGTGCCAGCAGCTTAAGTGACTCACATGAGCAGTCCTTC
TRBV11-2	TRBJ2-2	15	TRBD2	few	CASSLRLAGTGELFF	TGTGCCAGCAGCCTAAGACTAGCGGGGACCGGGGAGCTGTTTTTT
TRBV20-1	TRBJ1-1	14	-	many	CSAREGHSGTEAFF	TGCAGTGCTAGAGAGGGTCACTCGGGCACTGAAGCTTTCTTT
TRBV20-1	TRBJ1-6	14	TRBD1	few	CSAIKGASNSPLHF	TGCAGTGCTATTAAGGGGGCTAGTAATTCACCCCTCCACTTT
TRBV7-2	TRBJ1-2	12	-	-	CASSLSGAGYTF	TGTGCCAGCAGCTTATCGGGCGCAGGCTACACCTTC
TRBV20-1	TRBJ1-5	15	-	-	CSAPRPGDPNQPQHF	TGCAGTGCTCCCCGGCCGGGGGACCCCAATCAGCCCCAGCATTTT
TRBV5-1	TRBJ1-5	15	-	-	CASSLTGAPGQPQHF	TGCGCCAGCAGCTTGACCGGGGCCCCCGGTCAGCCCCAGCATTTT
TRBV11-2	TRBJ1-1	12	TRBD1	many	CASRGQGTEAFF	TGTGCCAGCAGGGGACAGGGAACTGAAGCTTTCTTT
TRBV12-5	TRBJ2-7	12	-	-	CASGFQSYEQHF	TGTGCTAGTGGTTTCCAAAGCTACGAGCAGCACTTC
TRBV29-1	TRBJ1-1	11	-	-	CLGRWNTEAFF	TGCCTAGGGAGGTGGAACACTGAAGCTTTCTTT
TRBV7-9	TRBJ1-2	15	TRBD1	few	CASSLVDREGYGYTF	TGTGCCAGCAGCTTAGTAGACAGGGAAGGCTATGGCTACACCTTC
TRBV12-3/TRBV12-4	TRBJ1-5	15	-	many	CASSLHGAKDQPQHF	TGTGCCAGCAGTCTTCACGGGGCTAAGGATCAGCCCCAGCATTTT
TRBV5-1	TRBJ2-5	15	-	-	CASSLLGLGEETQYF	TGCGCCAGCAGCCTTTTGGGACTGGGGGAGGAGACCCAGTACTTC
TRBV6-6	TRBJ2-3	16	TRBD2	many	CASSYCFRSGADTQYF	TGTGCCAGCAGTTACTGCTTTCGGAGCGGGGCAGATACGCAGTATTTT
TRBV20-1	TRBJ2-1	13	-	-	CSARGPTYNEQFF	TGCAGTGCTAGGGGACCCACCTACAATGAGCAGTTCTTC
TRBV29-1	TRBJ1-1	13	TRBD1	few	CSVGDRGLTEAFF	TGCAGCGTCGGAGACAGGGGGCTTACTGAAGCTTTCTTT
TRBV2	TRBJ2-1	15	-	-	CASSELGDRFNEQFF	TGTGCCAGCAGTGAATTGGGGGACCGCTTCAATGAGCAGTTCTTC
TRBV29-1	TRBJ1-3	15	TRBD1	-	CSVARTGNAGNTIYF	TGCAGCGTTGCAAGGACAGGGAATGCTGGAAACACCATATATTTT
TRBV21-1	TRBJ2-5	15	-	-	CASSKTGGIQETQYF	TGTGCCAGCAGCAAGACAGGCGGAATCCAAGAGACCCAGTACTTC
TRBV21-1	TRBJ2-2	19	-	-	CASNKEGRTGDWNTGELFF	TGTGCCAGCAACAAAGAGGGGAGAACAGGGGATTGGAACACCGGGGAGCTGTTTTTT
TRBV6-2/TRBV6-3	TRBJ1-5	13	-	-	CASTLISNQPQHF	TGTGCCAGCACTCTTATTAGCAATCAGCCCCAGCATTTT
TRBV20-1	TRBJ1-1	13	-	few	CSASRQAQIEAFF	TGCAGTGCTTCCCGACAGGCCCAGATTGAAGCTTTCTTT
TRBV29-1	TRBJ1-2	14	TRBD1	many	CSVGQGYYNYGYTF	TGTAGCGTTGGACAGGGCTACTATAACTATGGCTACACCTTC
TRBV5-1	TRBJ1-1	16	-	-	CASSLPGAGGNTEAFF	TGCGCCAGCAGCTTACCGGGGGCGGGGGGGAACACTGAAGCTTTCTTT
TRBV7-9	TRBJ2-3	18	TRBD2	-	CASSLWGRRESGTDTQYF	TGTGCCAGCAGCTTATGGGGAAGGCGGGAGAGCGGCACAGATACGCAGTATTTT
TRBV7-2	TRBJ2-3	20	-	-	CASSGQSRVIGASSAYTQYF	TGTGCCAGCAGCGGCCAGAGCAGGGTAATCGGTGCTAGCTCAGCATATACGCAGTATTTT
TRBV5-1	TRBJ1-2	14	TRBD1	few	CASSAGTDSPGYTF	TGCGCCAGCAGCGCCGGGACAGACTCTCCTGGCTACACCTTC
TRBV5-1	TRBJ2-4	16	-	-	CASSLLAQGGKNIQYF	TGCGCCAGCAGCTTGCTCGCCCAGGGGGGAAAAAACATTCAGTACTTC
TRBV19	TRBJ1-1	11	-	-	CASSTRGGLIF	TGTGCCAGTAGTACACGGGGCGGACTCATCTTT
TRBV20-1	TRBJ1-2	14	TRBD1	-	CSAYTGGSNYGYTF	TGCAGTGCCTATACAGGGGGCTCTAACTATGGCTACACCTTC
TRBV7-9	TRBJ2-7	15	TRBD2	few	CASSPWTSAAYEQYF	TGTGCCAGCAGCCCTTGGACTAGCGCCGCCTACGAGCAGTACTTC
TRBV29-1	TRBJ1-3	13	-	-	CSVEIWGRNTIYF	TGCAGCGTTGAGATTTGGGGGAGAAACACCATATATTTT